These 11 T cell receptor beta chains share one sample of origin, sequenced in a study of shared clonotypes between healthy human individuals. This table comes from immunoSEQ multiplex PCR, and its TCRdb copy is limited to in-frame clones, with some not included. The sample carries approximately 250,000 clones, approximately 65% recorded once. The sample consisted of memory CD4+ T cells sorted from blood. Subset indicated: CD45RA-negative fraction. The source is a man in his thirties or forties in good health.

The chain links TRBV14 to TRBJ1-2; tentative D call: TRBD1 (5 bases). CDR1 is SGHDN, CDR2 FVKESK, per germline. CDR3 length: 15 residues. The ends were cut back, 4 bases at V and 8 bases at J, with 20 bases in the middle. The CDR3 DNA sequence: TGTGCCAGCAGCCCCCCCGACAGACCACTCCTCGGCTACACCTTC. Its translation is CASSPPDRPLLGYTF.

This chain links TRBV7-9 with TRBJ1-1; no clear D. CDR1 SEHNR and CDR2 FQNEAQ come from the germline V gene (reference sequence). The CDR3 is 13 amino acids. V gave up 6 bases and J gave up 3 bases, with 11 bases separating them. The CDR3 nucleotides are TGTGCCAGCAGGGAAGGGCGGGACACTGAAGCTTTCTTT. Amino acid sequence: CASREGRDTEAFF.

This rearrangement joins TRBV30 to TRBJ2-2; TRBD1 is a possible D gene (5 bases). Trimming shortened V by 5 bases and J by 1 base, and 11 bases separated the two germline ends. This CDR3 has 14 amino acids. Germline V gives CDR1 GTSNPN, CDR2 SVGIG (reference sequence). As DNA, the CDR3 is TGTGCCTGGGGACGGACACTGAACACCGGGGAGCTGTTTTTT. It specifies CAWGRTLNTGELFF.

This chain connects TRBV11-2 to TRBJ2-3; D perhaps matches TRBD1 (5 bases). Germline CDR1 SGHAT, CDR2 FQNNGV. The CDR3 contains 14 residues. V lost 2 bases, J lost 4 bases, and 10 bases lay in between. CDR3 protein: CASSLTGSADTQYF. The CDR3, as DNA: TGTGCCAGCAGCTTAACAGGATCCGCAGATACGCAGTATTTT.

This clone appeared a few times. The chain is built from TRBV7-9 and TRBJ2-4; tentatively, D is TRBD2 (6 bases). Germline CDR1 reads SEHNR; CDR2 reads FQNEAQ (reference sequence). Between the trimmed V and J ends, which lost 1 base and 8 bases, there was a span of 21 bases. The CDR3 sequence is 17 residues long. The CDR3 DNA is TGTGCCAGCAGCTTAGATCCGGGAGTAGCGTCGGGTGACATTCAGTACTTC. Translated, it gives CASSLDPGVASGDIQYF.

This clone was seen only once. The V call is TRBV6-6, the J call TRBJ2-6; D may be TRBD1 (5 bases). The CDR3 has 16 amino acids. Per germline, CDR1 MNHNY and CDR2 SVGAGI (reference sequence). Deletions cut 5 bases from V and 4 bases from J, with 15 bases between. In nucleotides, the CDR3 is TGTGCCAGCAGTCCCCCCTTGGGGCTCGGGGCCAACGTCCTGACTTTC. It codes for CASSPPLGLGANVLTF.

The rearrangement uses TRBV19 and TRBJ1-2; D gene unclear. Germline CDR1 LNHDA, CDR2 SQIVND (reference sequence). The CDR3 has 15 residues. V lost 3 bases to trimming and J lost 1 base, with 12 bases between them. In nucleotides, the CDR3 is TGTGCCAGTAGTATCCCCTCGGGCAGTAACTATGGCTACACCTTC. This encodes CASSIPSGSNYGYTF. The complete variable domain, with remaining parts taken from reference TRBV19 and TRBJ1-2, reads DGGITQSPKYLFRKEGQNVTLSCEQNLNHDAMYWYRQDPGQGLRLIYYSQIVNDFQKGDIAEGYSVSREKKESFPLTVTSAQKNPTAFYLCASSIPSGSNYGYTFGSGTRLTVV.

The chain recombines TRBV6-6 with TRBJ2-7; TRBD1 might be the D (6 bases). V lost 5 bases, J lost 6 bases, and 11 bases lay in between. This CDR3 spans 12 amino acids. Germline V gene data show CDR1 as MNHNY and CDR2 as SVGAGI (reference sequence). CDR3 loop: CASSNRVSEQYF. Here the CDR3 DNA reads TGTGCCAGCAGTAACAGGGTCTCCGAGCAGTACTTC.

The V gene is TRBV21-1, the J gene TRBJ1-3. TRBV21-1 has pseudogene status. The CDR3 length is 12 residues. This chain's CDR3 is CASITFGNTIYF. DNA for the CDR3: TGTGCCAGCATTACTTTTGGAAACACCATATATTTT.

The CDR3 nucleotides are TGTGCCAGCAGGGCCGGGGGACGACCCCGGGAGCTGTTTTTT. As protein: CASRAGGRPRELFF. The chain recombines TRBV28 with TRBJ2-2, with D possibly TRBD2 on 6 matching bases. There are 14 residues in the CDR3. Trimming shortened V by 6 bases and J by 9 bases, and 17 bases separated the two germline ends. Germline CDR1 and CDR2: MDHEN and SYDVKM.

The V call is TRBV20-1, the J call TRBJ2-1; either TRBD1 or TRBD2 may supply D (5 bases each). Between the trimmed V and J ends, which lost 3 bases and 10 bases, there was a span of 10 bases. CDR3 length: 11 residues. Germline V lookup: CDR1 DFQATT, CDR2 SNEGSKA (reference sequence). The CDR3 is CSARGTVEQFF. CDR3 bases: TGCAGTGCTAGGGGGACCGTCGAGCAGTTCTTC.